What follows describes a single T cell receptor (beta chain). Its target is not known. V lost 0 bases and J lost 1; bases outside the gene matches: 7. CDR1 and CDR2 from the germline V gene are SGHRS and YFSETQ. The CDR3 runs 16 residues. The data were taken from a study of cytomegalovirus exposure and HLA in healthy donors. Across the whole study: The approximately 670 first-cohort repertoires and the roughly 130 validation repertoires shared the same platform, a later analysis reported. The study's findings and limits: Specificity of three CMV-associated chains for CMV antigens was verified in vitro. Associated with cytomegalovirus, according to the listing, were 150 to 200 TCR beta chains. Subsequent analysis found a tendency for first-cohort TCR clusters to co-occur within the 120 or so validation repertoires.

Profiling relied on immunoSEQ multiplex PCR, and the TCRdb table lists in-frame clones only, not all of them. The sample lists some 250,000 clones; around 90% were seen once. The V call is TRBV5-1, the J call TRBJ2-7, with 7 nucleotides matching TRBD1. This clonotype was obtained from a woman in her thirties in good health and CMV-seronegative. The sample consisted of PBMCs. CDR3 protein: CASSLAVAGGSYEQYF. The CDR3 DNA reads as TGCGCCAGCAGCTTGGCCGTCGCAGGGGGTTCCTACGAGCAGTACTTC. Full variable domain (outside the CDR3, taken from reference TRBV5-1 and TRBJ2-7): KAGVTQTPRYLIKTRGQQVTLSCSPISGHRSVSWYQQTPGQGLQFLFEYFSETQRNKGNFPGRFSGRQFSNSRSEMNVSTLELGDSALYLCASSLAVAGGSYEQYFGPGTRLTVT.